Below, 27 T cell receptor beta chains from the same sample are listed, as sequenced in a study of shared clonotypes between healthy human individuals. Produced via immunoSEQ multiplex PCR; TCRdb's table is partial and in-frame only. This sample has 850,000 to 1,100,000 clones; approximately 80% occur once, and the top ten carry 0.89%. Sequenced material: memory CD4+ T cells from PBMCs. As for subset: CD45RA-negative fraction. Receptors originate from a man aged 18 to 35 in good health. Some clones in this sample may be carry-over from other donors' samples.

As concerns this clone: The sample holds other DNA sequences that translate to the same CDR3. The rearrangement links TRBV5-1 to TRBJ2-3, with D possibly matching TRBD2 (5 bases). The CDR3 totals 13 residues. The V gene lost 2 bases and the J gene lost 3 bases, with 7 bases spanning the gap. Germline V lookup: CDR1 SGHRS, CDR2 YFSETQ. The CDR3 sequence: CASSFSGTDTQYF. CDR3 coding DNA: TGCGCCAGCAGCTTTTCGGGGACAGATACGCAGTATTTT.

The chain is built from TRBV19 and TRBJ1-5, with D tentatively TRBD1 (5 bases). V gave up 5 bases and J gave up 0 bases, with 20 bases separating them. The CDR3 runs 18 residues. Germline values: CDR1 LNHDA, CDR2 SQIVND (reference sequence). CDR3 protein: CASSERGRKTNSNQPQHF. In DNA, the CDR3 is TGTGCCAGTAGTGAGAGGGGTCGTAAAACGAATAGCAATCAGCCCCAGCATTTT. Full variable domain (missing parts from reference TRBV19 and TRBJ1-5): DGGITQSPKYLFRKEGQNVTLSCEQNLNHDAMYWYRQDPGQGLRLIYYSQIVNDFQKGDIAEGYSVSREKKESFPLTVTSAQKNPTAFYLCASSERGRKTNSNQPQHFGDGTRLSIL.

The rearrangement links TRBV11-1 to TRBJ1-1, with TRBD1 matching over 7 bases. Trimming took 5 bases from V and 5 from J; bases not matched to a gene: 5. This CDR3 spans 13 amino acids. The germline CDR1 and CDR2 sequences are SGHAT and FQDESV (reference sequence). CDR3 protein: CASSAYRGTEAFF. In DNA, the CDR3 is TGTGCCAGCAGCGCGTACAGGGGAACTGAAGCTTTCTTT.

As to this clone: The same CDR3 is also encoded by other DNA sequences in this sample. This chain joins TRBV18 and TRBJ2-1; D remains ambiguous. The germline gives CDR1 KGHSH, CDR2 LQKENI. The V and J ends lost 2 bases and 5 bases respectively, with 7 bases between them. The CDR3 covers 13 residues. The CDR3 coding sequence is TGTGCCAGCTCACCATTGGTGGACAATGAGCAGTTCTTC. Translation: CASSPLVDNEQFF.

The chain recombines TRBV5-1 with TRBJ2-1; 15 bases fit TRBD2. The V and J ends lost 0 bases and 7 bases, in that order; junction bases with no gene match: 2. CDR1 and CDR2 (germline): SGHRS, YFSETQ. The CDR3 covers 16 residues. DNA of the CDR3: TGCGCCAGCAGCTTGGTTGGGACTAGCGGGAGGAATGAGCAGTTCTTC. Translating it yields CASSLVGTSGRNEQFF.

The chain employs TRBV4-1 and TRBJ2-3, with 8 bases lining up with TRBD2. Germline V CDR1 and CDR2: MGHRA, YSYEKL. V was clipped by 6 bases and J by 1 base; unmatched bases: 9. The CDR3 contains 16 residues. Written as DNA, the CDR3 is TGCGCCAGCAGTCCCAGCGGGAGTAGGGGCACAGATACGCAGTATTTT. This encodes CASSPSGSRGTDTQYF.

This clone has a single count. This chain connects TRBV28 to TRBJ2-5; 12 nucleotides agree with TRBD1. Germline CDR1 reads MDHEN; CDR2 reads SYDVKM. V was pared by 4 bases and J by 5 bases, with 8 bases of the junction left unmatched. The CDR3 is 16 residues long. CDR3: CASSSIRDRGRETQYF. The CDR3 nucleotides are TGTGCCAGCAGTTCCATCCGGGACAGGGGGCGCGAGACCCAGTACTTC.

The rearrangement uses TRBV7-2 and TRBJ1-3, with 10 bases lining up with TRBD1. With V trimmed by 6 bases and J by 2 bases, 10 bases remained unmatched. Germline V lookup: CDR1 SGHTA, CDR2 FQGNSA. CDR3 size: 17 residues. The CDR3 bases are TGTGCCAGCAGTACGACAGGGGGCGTCGGTGCTGGAAACACCATATATTTT. Translation gives CASSTTGGVGAGNTIYF.

The chain couples TRBV9 to TRBJ1-3, with D possibly TRBD1 on 5 matching bases. Trimming left V 4 bases short and J 4 bases short, with 15 bases between. The CDR3 spans 15 residues. Per germline, CDR1 SGDLS and CDR2 YYNGEE. The CDR3 region is CASSPGHTAGNTIYF. CDR3 DNA: TGTGCCAGCAGCCCAGGGCATACCGCCGGAAACACCATATATTTT. The full variable domain, its missing parts supplied by reference TRBV9 and TRBJ1-3, is DSGVTQTPKHLITATGQRVTLRCSPRSGDLSVYWYQQSLDQGLQFLIQYYNGEERAKGNILERFSAQQFPDLHSELNLSSLELGDSALYFCASSPGHTAGNTIYFGEGSWLTVV.

The V gene is TRBV14, the J gene TRBJ2-7; D not resolved. The V end lost 10 bases, the J end lost 9 bases, and 10 bases lay between the germline ends. The CDR3 runs 9 residues. Per germline, CDR1 SGHDN and CDR2 FVKESK. CDR3 DNA sequence: TGTGCCATAGAGGCCGGGCAGTACTTC. This gives the protein CAIEAGQYF.

The chain combines TRBV7-9 with TRBJ2-4, with D tentatively TRBD2 (6 bases). Between the trimmed V and J ends, which lost 1 base and 6 bases, there was a span of 7 bases. The CDR3 consists of 13 residues. Germline V gives CDR1 SEHNR, CDR2 FQNEAQ (reference sequence). This chain's CDR3 is CASSLVGGNIQYF. CDR3 nucleotides: TGTGCCAGCAGCTTAGTCGGGGGAAACATTCAGTACTTC.

Only one count was recorded for this clone. V gene TRBV5-8 combines with J gene TRBJ2-7; D not resolved. V shed 7 bases and J shed 0 bases, with 8 bases lying between them. Germline V gives CDR1 SGHTS, CDR2 YDEGEE. The CDR3 totals 12 residues. The CDR3, as DNA: TGTGCCAGCCTACTTGGCTCCTACGAGCAGTACTTC. Translating it yields CASLLGSYEQYF.

This clone appeared once. The genes are TRBV29-1 and TRBJ2-2; tentatively, D is TRBD2 (6 bases). Trimming shortened V by 8 bases and J by 7 bases, and 17 bases separated the two germline ends. This CDR3 region has 13 residues. CDR1 SQVTM and CDR2 ANQGSEA come from the germline V gene. The chain's CDR3 is CSIRVGGYGELFF. The CDR3 DNA reads as TGCAGCATCCGAGTGGGGGGATACGGGGAGCTGTTTTTT.

The chain is built from TRBV7-9 and TRBJ1-3, with a weak D call TRBD1 (5 bases). This CDR3 contains 14 residues. Trimming cost V 5 bases and J 6 bases, with 14 bases left between them. The germline V gene encodes CDR1 SEHNR and CDR2 FQNEAQ (reference sequence). DNA for the CDR3: TGTGCCAGCAGCGCCGGGACCGCACCAAACACCATATATTTT. Encoded protein: CASSAGTAPNTIYF. Combining the CDR3 with reference TRBV7-9 and TRBJ1-3 gives the whole variable domain DTGVSQNPRHKITKRGQNVTFRCDPISEHNRLYWYRQTLGQGPEFLTYFQNEAQLEKSRLLSDRFSAERPKGSFSTLEIQRTEQGDSAMYLCASSAGTAPNTIYFGEGSWLTVV.

This sequence joins TRBV27 and TRBJ1-3, with 7 bases aligning to TRBD1. Germline V gives CDR1 MNHEY, CDR2 SMNVEV (reference sequence). J lost 3 bases, V lost 6 bases, and 8 bases had no gene match. The length of the CDR3 is 15 residues. The CDR3 spells CASRAQTGSGNTIYF. The CDR3 DNA reads TGTGCCAGCAGAGCTCAGACAGGGAGTGGAAACACCATATATTTT.

The V gene is TRBV11-2, the J gene TRBJ2-1; TRBD2 matches at 8 bases. Losses at the gene ends were 2 bases for V and 9 bases for J; bases not matched to a gene: 6. The germline V gene has CDR1 SGHAT and CDR2 FQNNGV. The CDR3 length is 14 residues. The CDR3 nucleotides read TGTGCCAGCAGCTTAATGACGGCGGGGGGTGAGCAGTTCTTC. It specifies CASSLMTAGGEQFF.

V is TRBV15 and J is TRBJ2-7, with 11 bases lining up with TRBD2. The germline CDR1 and CDR2 sequences are LNHNV and YYDKDF (reference sequence). The trim removed 1 base at V and 0 bases at J, leaving 11 bases unmatched. This CDR3 region has 19 residues. In DNA form, the CDR3 reads TGTGCCACCAGCAGAGGTTTCGGACTAGCGGGTCATAGCTCCTACGAGCAGTACTTC. Amino acid sequence: CATSRGFGLAGHSSYEQYF.

The CDR3 DNA sequence: TGTGCCAGCAGCTACCCCGCCTCCGGCGGGGAGCTGTTTTTT. This codes for CASSYPASGGELFF. V gene TRBV7-3 combines with J gene TRBJ2-2; no clear D. The CDR3 runs to 14 residues. Trimming pared 4 bases from V and 7 bases from J, leaving 13 bases between. Germline lookup yields CDR1 SGHTA and CDR2 FQGTGA.

The chain links TRBV5-1 to TRBJ1-2; perhaps TRBD1 as D (5 bases). V lost 5 bases and J lost 4, with 15 bases in between. The CDR3 runs 14 residues. The germline gives CDR1 SGHRS, CDR2 YFSETQ. The CDR3 nucleotides are TGCGCCAGCAGGGAGAGAGGGACGACCTATGGCTACACCTTC. Translating it yields CASRERGTTYGYTF.

CDR3 in DNA: TGTGCCAGCCCTCATTGGGGACAGGGAAGAAGTGGCTACACCTTC. Translation gives CASPHWGQGRSGYTF. This sequence joins TRBV28 and TRBJ1-2; 9 bases align to TRBD1. The V gene end was trimmed by 8 bases and the J gene end by 7 bases; junction bases not matched to a gene: 14. Germline V gene lookup returns CDR1 MDHEN and CDR2 SYDVKM. The CDR3 loop spans 15 amino acids.

The chain employs TRBV7-7 and TRBJ2-1, with unresolved D. V was shortened by 5 bases and J by 6 bases, with 11 bases between the two germline ends. Germline CDR1 is SSHAT and CDR2 is FNYEAQ (reference sequence). The CDR3 loop spans 13 amino acids. The CDR3 DNA reads TGTGCCAGCAGCCCACAAATTAGCAATGAGCAGTTCTTC. Its protein is CASSPQISNEQFF.

The chain recombines TRBV2 with TRBJ2-7, with TRBD1 matching 7 bases. V lost 6 bases, J lost 0 bases, and 5 bases stayed unmatched. Germline V gene sequence: CDR1 SNHLY, CDR2 FYNNEI. The CDR3 contains 14 residues. CDR3 protein: CASRTGDSSYEQYF. The DNA for the CDR3 is TGTGCCAGCAGGACCGGGGACAGCTCCTACGAGCAGTACTTC.

The chain is built from TRBV6-1 and TRBJ2-5, with D perhaps TRBD2 (6 bases). Germline assignment: CDR1 MNHNS and CDR2 SASEGT. V lost 7 bases and J lost 5, with 20 bases in between. The CDR3 sequence is 15 residues long. The CDR3 DNA reads as TGTGCCAGCACCACGCTGACCGGCCGGGGGGAGACCCAGTACTTC. This gives the protein CASTTLTGRGETQYF.

Remarks on this clone: Distinct nucleotide sequences in the sample also encode this CDR3. V usage is TRBV28 and J usage is TRBJ2-5; the match to TRBD2 covers 12 bases. With 4 bases clipped from V and 4 bases from J, the junction kept 4 bases outside the gene matches. Germline V gives CDR1 MDHEN, CDR2 SYDVKM. The CDR3 spans 15 residues. Here the CDR3 reads CASSSPGLAGETQYF. DNA of the CDR3: TGTGCCAGCAGTTCCCCGGGACTAGCGGGAGAGACCCAGTACTTC.

The gene calls are TRBV18 and TRBJ2-1, with D maybe TRBD1 (7 bases). The CDR3 sequence is 15 residues long. The germline V gene has CDR1 KGHSH and CDR2 LQKENI. V gave up 2 bases and J gave up 7 bases, with 15 bases separating them. The CDR3 loop is CASSPRVAGGNEQFF. The CDR3 DNA reads TGTGCCAGCTCACCAAGGGTTGCAGGGGGGAATGAGCAGTTCTTC.

The chain employs TRBV7-3 and TRBJ2-5; no definite D call. This CDR3 contains 13 residues. CDR1 SGHTA and CDR2 FQGTGA come from the germline V gene. V was trimmed by 5 bases and J by 1 base, leaving 8 bases between them. CDR3 sequence (DNA): TGTGCCAGCAGCCCAGCCCCCCAAGAGACCCAGTACTTC. Encoded protein: CASSPAPQETQYF.

This rearrangement joins TRBV4-2 to TRBJ2-2, with a weak D call TRBD1 (5 bases). The CDR3 has 16 amino acids. Trimming left V 5 bases short and J 3 bases short, with 16 bases between. The germline gives CDR1 LGHNA, CDR2 YNFKEQ. CDR3 bases: TGTGCCAGCAGCGACCAGGGCACTGGTGACACCGGGGAGCTGTTTTTT. Protein: CASSDQGTGDTGELFF.